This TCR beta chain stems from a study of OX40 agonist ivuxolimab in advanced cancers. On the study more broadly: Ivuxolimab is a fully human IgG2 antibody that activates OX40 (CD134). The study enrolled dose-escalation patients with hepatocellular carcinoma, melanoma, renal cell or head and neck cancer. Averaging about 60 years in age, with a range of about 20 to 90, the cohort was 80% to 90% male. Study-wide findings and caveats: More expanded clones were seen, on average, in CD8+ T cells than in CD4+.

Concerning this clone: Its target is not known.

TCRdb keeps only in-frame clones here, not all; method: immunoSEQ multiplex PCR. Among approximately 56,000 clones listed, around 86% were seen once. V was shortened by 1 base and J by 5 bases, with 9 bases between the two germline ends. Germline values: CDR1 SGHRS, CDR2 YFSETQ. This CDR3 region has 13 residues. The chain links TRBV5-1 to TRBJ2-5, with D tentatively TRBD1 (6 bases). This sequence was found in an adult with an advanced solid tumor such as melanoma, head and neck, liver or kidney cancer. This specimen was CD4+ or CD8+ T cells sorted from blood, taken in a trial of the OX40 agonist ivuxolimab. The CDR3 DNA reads TGCGCCAGCAGCTTGCAGGGGTTCGAGACCCAGTACTTC. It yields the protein CASSLQGFETQYF.